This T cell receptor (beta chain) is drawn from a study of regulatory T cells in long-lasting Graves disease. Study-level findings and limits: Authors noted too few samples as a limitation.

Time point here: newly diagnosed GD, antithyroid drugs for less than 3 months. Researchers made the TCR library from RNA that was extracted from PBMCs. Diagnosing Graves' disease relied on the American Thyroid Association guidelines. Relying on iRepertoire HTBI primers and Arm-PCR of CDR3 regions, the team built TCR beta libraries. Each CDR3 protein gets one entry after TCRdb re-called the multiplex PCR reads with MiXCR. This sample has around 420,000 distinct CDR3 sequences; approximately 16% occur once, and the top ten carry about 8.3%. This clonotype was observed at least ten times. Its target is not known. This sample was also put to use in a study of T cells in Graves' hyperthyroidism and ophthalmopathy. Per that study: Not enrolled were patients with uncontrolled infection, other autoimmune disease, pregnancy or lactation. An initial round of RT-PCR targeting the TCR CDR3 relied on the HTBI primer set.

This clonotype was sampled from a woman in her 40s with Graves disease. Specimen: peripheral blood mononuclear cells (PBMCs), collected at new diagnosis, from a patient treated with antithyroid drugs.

The CDR3 DNA reads TGTGCCAGCAGCCCCAACGTGGGAGAAGGAGATACGCAGTATTTT. It encodes CASSPNVGEGDTQYF. The gene calls are TRBV13 and TRBJ2-3; D is perhaps TRBD2 (5 bases). Germline V CDR1 and CDR2: PRHDT, FYEKMQ (reference sequence). V shed 5 bases and J shed 5 bases, with 17 bases lying between them. CDR3 length: 15 residues.